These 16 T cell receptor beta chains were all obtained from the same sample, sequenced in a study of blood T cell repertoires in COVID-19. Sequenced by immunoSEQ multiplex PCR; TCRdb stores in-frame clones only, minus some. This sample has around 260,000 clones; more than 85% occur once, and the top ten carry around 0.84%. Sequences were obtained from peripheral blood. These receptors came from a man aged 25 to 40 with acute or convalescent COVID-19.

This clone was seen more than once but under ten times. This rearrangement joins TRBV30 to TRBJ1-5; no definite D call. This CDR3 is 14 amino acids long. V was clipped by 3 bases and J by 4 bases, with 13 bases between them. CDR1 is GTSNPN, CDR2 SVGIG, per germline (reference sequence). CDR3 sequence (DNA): TGTGCCTGGAGCCTGGGAGGGAATAATCAGCCCCAGCATTTT. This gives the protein CAWSLGGNNQPQHF.

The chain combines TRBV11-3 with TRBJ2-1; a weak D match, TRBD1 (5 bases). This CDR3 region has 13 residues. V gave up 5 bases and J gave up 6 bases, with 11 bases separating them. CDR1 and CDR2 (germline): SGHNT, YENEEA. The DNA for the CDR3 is TGTGCCAGCAGCCTTGGGGCCCCCAATGAGCAGTTCTTC. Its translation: CASSLGAPNEQFF. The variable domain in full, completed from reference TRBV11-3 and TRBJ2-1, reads EAGVVQSPRYKIIEKKQPVAFWCNPISGHNTLYWYLQNLGQGPELLIRYENEEAVDDSQLPKDRFSAERLKGVDSTLKIQPAELGDSAVYLCASSLGAPNEQFFGPGTRLTVL.

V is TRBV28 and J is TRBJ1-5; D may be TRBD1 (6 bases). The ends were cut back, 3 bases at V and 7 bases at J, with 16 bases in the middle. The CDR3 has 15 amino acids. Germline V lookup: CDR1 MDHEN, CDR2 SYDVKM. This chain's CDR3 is CASSFPGTKSQPQHF. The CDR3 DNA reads TGTGCCAGCAGTTTTCCCGGGACAAAATCCCAGCCCCAGCATTTT. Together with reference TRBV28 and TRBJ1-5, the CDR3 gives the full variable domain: DVKVTQSSRYLVKRTGEKVFLECVQDMDHENMFWYRQDPGLGLRLIYFSYDVKMKEKGDIPEGYSVSREKKERFSLILESASTNQTSMYLCASSFPGTKSQPQHFGDGTRLSIL.

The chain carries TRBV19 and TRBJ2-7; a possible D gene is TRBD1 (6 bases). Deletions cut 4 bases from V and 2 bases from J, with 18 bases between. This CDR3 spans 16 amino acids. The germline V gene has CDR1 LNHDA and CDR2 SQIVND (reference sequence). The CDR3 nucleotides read TGTGCCAGTAGTACAGAGGGATCAGGGGTCCCCTACGAGCAGTACTTC. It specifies CASSTEGSGVPYEQYF. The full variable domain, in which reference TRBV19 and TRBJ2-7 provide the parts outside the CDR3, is DGGITQSPKYLFRKEGQNVTLSCEQNLNHDAMYWYRQDPGQGLRLIYYSQIVNDFQKGDIAEGYSVSREKKESFPLTVTSAQKNPTAFYLCASSTEGSGVPYEQYFGPGTRLTVT.

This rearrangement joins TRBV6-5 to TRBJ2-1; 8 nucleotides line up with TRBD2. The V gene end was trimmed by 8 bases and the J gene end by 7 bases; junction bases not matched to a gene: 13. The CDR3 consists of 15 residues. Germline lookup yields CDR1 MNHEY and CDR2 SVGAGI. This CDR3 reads CASQRTSRTGNEQFF. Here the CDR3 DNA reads TGTGCCAGCCAGAGGACTAGCAGGACGGGGAATGAGCAGTTCTTC.

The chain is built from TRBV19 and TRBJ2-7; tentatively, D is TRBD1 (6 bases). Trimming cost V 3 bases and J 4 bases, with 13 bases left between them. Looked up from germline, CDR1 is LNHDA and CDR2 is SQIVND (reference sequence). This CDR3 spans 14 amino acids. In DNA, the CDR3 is TGTGCCAGTAGTATCAGGGACAACTTTTACGAGCAGTACTTC. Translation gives CASSIRDNFYEQYF.

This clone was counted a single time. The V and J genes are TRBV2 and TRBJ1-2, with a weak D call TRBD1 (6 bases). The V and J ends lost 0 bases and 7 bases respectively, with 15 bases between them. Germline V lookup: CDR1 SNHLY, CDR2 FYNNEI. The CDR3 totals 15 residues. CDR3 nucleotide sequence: TGTGCCAGCAGTGAAGCTCGTGGGGCCAGGGGTGGCTACACCTTC. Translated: CASSEARGARGGYTF.

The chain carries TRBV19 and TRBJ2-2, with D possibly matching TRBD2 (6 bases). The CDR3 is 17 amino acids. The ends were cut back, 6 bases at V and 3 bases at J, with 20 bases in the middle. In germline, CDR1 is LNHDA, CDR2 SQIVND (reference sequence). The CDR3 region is CASRPLRGGGYTGELFF. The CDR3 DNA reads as TGTGCCAGTAGGCCCCTTCGAGGAGGAGGGTACACCGGGGAGCTGTTTTTT.

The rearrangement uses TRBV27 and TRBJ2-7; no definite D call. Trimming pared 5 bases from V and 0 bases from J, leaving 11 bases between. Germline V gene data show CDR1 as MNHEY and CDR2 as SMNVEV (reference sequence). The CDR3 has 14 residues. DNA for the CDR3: TGTGCCAGCAGTGTCGATAGGAGCTCCTACGAGCAGTACTTC. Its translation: CASSVDRSSYEQYF.

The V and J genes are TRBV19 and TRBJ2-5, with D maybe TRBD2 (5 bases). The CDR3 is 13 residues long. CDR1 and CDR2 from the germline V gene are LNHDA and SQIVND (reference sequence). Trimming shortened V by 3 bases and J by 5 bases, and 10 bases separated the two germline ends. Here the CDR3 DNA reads TGTGCCAGTAGTATGGACTCCCGGGAGACCCAGTACTTC. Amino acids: CASSMDSRETQYF.

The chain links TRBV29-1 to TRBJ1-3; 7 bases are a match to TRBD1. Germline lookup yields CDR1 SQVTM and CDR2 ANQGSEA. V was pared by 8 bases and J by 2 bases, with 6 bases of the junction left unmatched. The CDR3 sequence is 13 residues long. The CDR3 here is CSFLGQTGNTIYF. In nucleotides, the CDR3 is TGCAGCTTCCTGGGACAGACTGGAAACACCATATATTTT.

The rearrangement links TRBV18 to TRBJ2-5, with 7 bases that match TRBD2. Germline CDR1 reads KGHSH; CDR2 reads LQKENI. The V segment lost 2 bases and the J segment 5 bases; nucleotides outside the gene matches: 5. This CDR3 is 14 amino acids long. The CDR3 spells CASSPERGGETQYF. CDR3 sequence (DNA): TGTGCCAGCTCACCAGAAAGGGGAGGGGAGACCCAGTACTTC.

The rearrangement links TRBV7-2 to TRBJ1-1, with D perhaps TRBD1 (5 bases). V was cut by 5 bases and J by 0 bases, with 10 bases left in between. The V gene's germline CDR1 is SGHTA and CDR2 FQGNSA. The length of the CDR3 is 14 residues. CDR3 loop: CASSRRQMNTEAFF. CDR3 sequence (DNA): TGTGCCAGCAGCCGGCGACAGATGAACACTGAAGCTTTCTTT.

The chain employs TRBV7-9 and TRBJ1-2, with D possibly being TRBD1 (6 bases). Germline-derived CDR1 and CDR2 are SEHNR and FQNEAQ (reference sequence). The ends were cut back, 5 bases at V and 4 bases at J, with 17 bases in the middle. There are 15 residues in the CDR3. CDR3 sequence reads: CASSRAGGPSYGYTF. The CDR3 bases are TGTGCCAGCAGCCGCGCCGGGGGGCCCTCCTATGGCTACACCTTC.

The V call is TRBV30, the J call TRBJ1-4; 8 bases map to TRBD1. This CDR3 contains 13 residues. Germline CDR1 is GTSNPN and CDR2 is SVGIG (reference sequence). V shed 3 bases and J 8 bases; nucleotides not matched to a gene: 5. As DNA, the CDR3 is TGTGCCTGGAGCAGGGGGCGCTGGGAAAAACTGTTTTTT. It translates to CAWSRGRWEKLFF.

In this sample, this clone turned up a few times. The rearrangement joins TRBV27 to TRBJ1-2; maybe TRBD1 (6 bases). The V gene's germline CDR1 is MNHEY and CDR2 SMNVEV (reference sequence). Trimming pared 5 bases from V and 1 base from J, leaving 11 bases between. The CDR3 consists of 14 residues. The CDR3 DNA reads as TGTGCCAGCAGTGTAGGGGGAATTAACTATGGCTACACCTTC. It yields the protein CASSVGGINYGYTF.